Listed here are 16 T cell receptor beta chains from one sample, sequenced in a study of blood T cell repertoires in COVID-19. The assay was immunoSEQ multiplex PCR, and TCRdb's table has in-frame clones only and misses some. There are about 150,000 clones in the sample; roughly 90% occur only once, and just under 3% lies in the top ten. Sequencing was performed on peripheral blood. These receptors were taken from a man in his sixties with active or convalescent COVID-19.

CDR3 residues: CASTNPLAGTDTQYF. Written as DNA, the CDR3 is TGTGCCAGCACCAATCCTTTGGCTGGCACAGATACGCAGTATTTT. The chain is built from TRBV5-4 and TRBJ2-3; no reliable D call. The CDR3 has 15 residues. Germline CDR1 reads SGHNT; CDR2 reads YYREEE (reference sequence). The V end lost 6 bases, the J end lost 1 base, and 15 bases lay between the germline ends. Full variable domain (outside the CDR3, taken from reference TRBV5-4 and TRBJ2-3): ETGVTQSPTHLIKTRGQQVTLRCSSQSGHNTVSWYQQALGQGPQFIFQYYREEENGRGNFPPRFSGLQFPNYSSELNVNALELDDSALYLCASTNPLAGTDTQYFGPGTRLTVL.

The chain links TRBV21-1 to TRBJ1-5; TRBD1 is the table's D call, not checked against the DNA. TRBV21-1 is a pseudogene locus. CDR3 size: 14 residues. The CDR3 sequence: CASSKTGSNQPQHF. The DNA for the CDR3 is TGTGCCAGCAGCAAGACAGGGAGCAATCAGCCCCAGCATTTT.

V usage is TRBV30 and J usage is TRBJ1-4; possibly TRBD1 for D (5 bases). The CDR3 loop spans 15 amino acids. Germline V CDR1 and CDR2: GTSNPN, SVGIG (reference sequence). With 1 base removed from V and 1 base from J, the gap between germline ends came to 10 bases. Here the CDR3 reads CAWSAGEGTNEKLFF. CDR3 in DNA: TGTGCCTGGAGTGCGGGGGAGGGAACTAATGAAAAACTGTTTTTT.

J is TRBJ2-7 and V is TRBV30; possible D gene TRBD1, 6 bases. CDR1 is GTSNPN and CDR2 is SVGIG in the germline V gene (reference sequence). The CDR3 covers 12 residues. The V end lost 3 bases, the J end lost 6 bases, and 12 bases lay between the germline ends. The CDR3 region has the DNA TGTGCCTGGAGCCTCACAGGGTCCGAGCAGTACTTC. Its protein is CAWSLTGSEQYF.

The chain is built from TRBV6-5 and TRBJ1-5; no definite D call. Per the germline V gene, CDR1 is MNHEY and CDR2 is SVGAGI. Trimming took off 0 bases at V and 7 bases at J, with 10 bases between the two ends. The CDR3 has 14 residues. The CDR3 nucleotides read TGTGCCAGCAGTTACTCGACATGGGAGCAGCCCCAGCATTTT. The encoded protein is CASSYSTWEQPQHF.

The V call is TRBV21-1, the J call TRBJ1-2; the table assigns TRBD1, which was not confirmed against the DNA. TRBV21-1 is labeled a pseudogene. The CDR3 is 15 residues long. The chain's CDR3 is CASTPNRTRHYGYTF. The CDR3 DNA reads as TGTGCCAGTACCCCCAACAGAACCCGCCACTATGGCTACACCTTC.

The chain couples TRBV7-3 to TRBJ2-1; 7 bases agree with TRBD2. The CDR3 is 15 residues long. In germline, CDR1 is SGHTA, CDR2 FQGTGA. V dropped 7 bases and J dropped 2; count of bases not matched to a gene: 8. The CDR3 protein is CASTTTSGAYNEQFF. CDR3 DNA: TGTGCCAGCACCACAACGAGCGGGGCCTACAATGAGCAGTTCTTC.

The V call is TRBV7-2, the J call TRBJ2-3; D uncertain. The CDR3 is 14 amino acids. Germline CDR1 and CDR2: SGHTA and FQGNSA. Between the trimmed V and J ends, which lost 1 base and 2 bases, there was a span of 7 bases. The CDR3 DNA follows: TGTGCCAGCAGCTTAGGTCAGGACACAGATACGCAGTATTTT. Amino acid sequence: CASSLGQDTDTQYF.

The V gene is TRBV5-4, the J gene TRBJ2-7; TRBD1 agrees at 8 bases. With 4 bases clipped from V and 6 bases from J, the junction kept 9 bases outside the gene matches. Germline V gives CDR1 SGHNT, CDR2 YYREEE (reference sequence). The CDR3 covers 14 residues. The CDR3 coding sequence is TGTGCCAGCAGCGACACAGGGGGATCTGGCGAGCAGTACTTC. Protein sequence: CASSDTGGSGEQYF.

V and J are TRBV5-5 and TRBJ2-3; the match to TRBD2 covers 10 bases. The V segment lost 3 bases and the J segment 1 base; nucleotides outside the gene matches: 5. Germline loops: CDR1 SGHKS, CDR2 YYEKEE (reference sequence). The CDR3 is 16 amino acids. CDR3 DNA sequence: TGTGCCAGCAGCTATCCCCTAGCGGGGGGCACAGATACGCAGTATTTT. As protein: CASSYPLAGGTDTQYF.

To note about this clone: Different DNA sequences within this sample yield the same CDR3. The chain is built from TRBV30 and TRBJ1-5, with D perhaps matching TRBD1 (6 bases). Germline V lookup: CDR1 GTSNPN, CDR2 SVGIG (reference sequence). Trimming pared 0 bases from V and 4 bases from J, leaving 7 bases between. The CDR3 totals 13 residues. Written as DNA, the CDR3 is TGTGCCTGGAGTGTACAGGGAAATCAGCCCCAGCATTTT. It yields the protein CAWSVQGNQPQHF.

Written as DNA, the CDR3 is TGTGCCAGCAGTTTTTCGACTAGCGGGGGGCTTTCCTACGAGCAGTACTTC. It is translated as CASSFSTSGGLSYEQYF. The gene calls are TRBV28 and TRBJ2-7; the match to TRBD2 covers 13 bases. J gave up 1 base and V 3 bases, and 6 bases lay outside the gene matches. This CDR3 region has 17 residues. CDR1 is MDHEN and CDR2 is SYDVKM in the germline V gene.

The chain is built from TRBV3-1 (or the pseudogene TRBV3-2) and TRBJ1-2; D call uncertain. This CDR3 has 14 amino acids. The germline gives CDR1 LGHDT, CDR2 YNNKEL (reference sequence). Trimming left V 4 bases short and J 6 bases short, with 15 bases between. The DNA for the CDR3 is TGTGCCAGCAGCCCTAGGATAGAGGGCAATGGCTACACCTTC. Translated: CASSPRIEGNGYTF.

A note on this clone: Other DNA sequences of this sample code for an identical CDR3. Here the CDR3 reads CASSIRDRNQPQHF. DNA of the CDR3: TGTGCCAGTAGTATTCGGGACAGAAATCAGCCCCAGCATTTT. The rearrangement uses TRBV19 and TRBJ1-5, with TRBD1 matching 7 bases. The junction had 3 bases not matched to a gene; V was cut back by 3 bases and J by 4 bases. Germline lookup yields CDR1 LNHDA and CDR2 SQIVND (reference sequence). The CDR3 totals 14 residues.

The chain uses TRBV5-6 and TRBJ2-1; 9 nucleotides align to TRBD2. Losses at the gene ends were 0 bases for V and 6 bases for J; bases not matched to a gene: 7. The CDR3 is 16 amino acids. The germline gives CDR1 SGHDT, CDR2 YYEEEE. CDR3 in amino acids: CASSLDSGGILNEQFF. CDR3 sequence (DNA): TGTGCCAGCAGCTTGGATAGCGGGGGTATTCTCAATGAGCAGTTCTTC.

Here the CDR3 DNA reads TGCGCCAGCAGCCCCGGACAGGGGAACTATAATTCACCCCTCCACTTT. This sequence encodes CASSPGQGNYNSPLHF. The rearrangement uses TRBV5-1 and TRBJ1-6; 9 nucleotides agree with TRBD1. This CDR3 is 16 amino acids long. V shed 4 bases and J 3 bases; nucleotides not matched to a gene: 5. The germline V gene has CDR1 SGHRS and CDR2 YFSETQ.